These T cell receptor beta chains were read from a single sample in a study of blood T cells in healthy people across ages. Each CDR3 protein is one row after TCRdb ran MiXCR on the 5' RACE reads. The sample has 850,000 to 1,000,000 distinct CDR3 sequences; around 48% are singletons. The sequencing input was blood. The receptor set was obtained from a man younger than 45 in good health. Both conserved end residues are part of each CDR3. The order of the fields is V gene, clone size, D gene, J gene, CDR3 protein, CDR3 DNA. A D gene is named only where the DNA matches it firmly. Not every row has a clone size; where given, it reads once, few, many or a size class.

>TRBV12-3/TRBV12-4|few|TRBD2|TRBJ2-1
CASTRLGRGGQGSSEQFF
TGTGCCAGCACCCGGTTGGGGCGGGGGGGCCAGGGTTCAAGCGAGCAGTTCTTC
>TRBV30|.|.|TRBJ1-6
CAWSVGAGVSSPLHF
TGTGCCTGGAGTGTAGGTGCAGGGGTGTCTTCACCCCTCCACTTT
>TRBV20-1|.|TRBD2|TRBJ2-3
CSAPRLAGARDTQYF
TGCAGTGCCCCTAGACTAGCGGGGGCGAGAGATACGCAGTATTTT
>TRBV3-1|.|.|TRBJ2-3
CASSQAGEFTDTQYF
TGTGCCAGCAGCCAAGCGGGGGAGTTCACAGATACGCAGTATTTT
>TRBV11-3|.|TRBD2|TRBJ2-1
CASSRLAGGHNEQFF
TGTGCCAGCAGCCGCCTAGCGGGGGGCCACAATGAGCAGTTCTTC
>TRBV3-1|few|TRBD1|TRBJ1-4
CASSQRTGAGTNEKLFF
TGTGCCAGCAGCCAAAGGACAGGGGCGGGGACTAATGAAAAACTGTTTTTT
>TRBV15|.|TRBD1|TRBJ2-7
CATSIPGQGAYYEQYF
TGTGCCACCAGCATCCCCGGACAGGGGGCCTACTACGAGCAGTACTTC
>TRBV10-3|.|TRBD2|TRBJ2-2
CAITSEGGTRVVGELFF
TGTGCCATCACGAGTGAGGGAGGGACCCGTGTGGTCGGGGAGCTGTTTTTT
>TRBV9|.|TRBD2|TRBJ2-3
CASSARGGPSDTQYF
TGTGCCAGCAGCGCACGGGGGGGCCCCTCAGATACGCAGTATTTT
>TRBV27|.|.|TRBJ2-3
CASSTRWGSTDTQYF
TGTGCCAGCAGTACCCGTTGGGGGAGCACAGATACGCAGTATTTT
>TRBV6-4|.|.|TRBJ2-4
CASSEVVCLEQYF
TGTGCCAGCAGTGAAGTCGTTTGTCTTGAGCAGTACTTC
>TRBV28|few|TRBD2|TRBJ2-3
CASPPLAGGVDTQYF
TGTGCCAGTCCTCCGCTAGCGGGGGGGGTAGATACGCAGTATTTT
>TRBV20-1|few|TRBD2|TRBJ2-7
CSAYFTSGGYEQYF
TGCAGTGCCTACTTCACTAGCGGGGGCTACGAGCAGTACTTC
>TRBV28|.|TRBD1|TRBJ1-1
CASRFRDRAWNTEAFF
TGTGCCAGCAGATTCCGGGACAGGGCGTGGAACACTGAAGCTTTCTTT
>TRBV20-1|.|TRBD2|TRBJ2-7
CSAPASGEYEQYF
TGCAGTGCCCCCGCTAGCGGGGAATACGAGCAGTACTTC